This TCR beta chain originates from a study of OX40 agonist ivuxolimab in advanced cancers. At the level of the study: Two patients with cutaneous melanoma and one with hepatocellular carcinoma, three in total, showed partial responses. Overall study results and limits: The study observed clonal expansion of CD4+ and CD8+ blood T cells by week 6 at 0.1 to 3.0 mg/kg.

On this clone: Its cognate antigen is unknown.

This table comes from immunoSEQ multiplex PCR, and its TCRdb copy is limited to in-frame clones, with some not included. The table shows more than 80,000 clones, with about 90% occurring only once. Germline V lookup: CDR1 LGHNA, CDR2 YNFKEQ. With 4 bases removed from V and 5 bases from J, the gap between germline ends came to 12 bases. The length of the CDR3 is 13 residues. Systemic immunosuppression or a history of autoimmune disease excluded patients. This specimen was CD4+ or CD8+ T cells sorted from blood, taken in a trial of the OX40 agonist ivuxolimab. This clonotype was sampled from an adult with an advanced solid tumor such as melanoma, head and neck, liver or kidney cancer. The chain couples TRBV4-2 to TRBJ2-7, with D perhaps TRBD1 (5 bases). CDR3 sequence: CASSPRQGDEQYF. The CDR3 bases are TGTGCCAGCAGCCCCAGGCAAGGGGACGAGCAGTACTTC.